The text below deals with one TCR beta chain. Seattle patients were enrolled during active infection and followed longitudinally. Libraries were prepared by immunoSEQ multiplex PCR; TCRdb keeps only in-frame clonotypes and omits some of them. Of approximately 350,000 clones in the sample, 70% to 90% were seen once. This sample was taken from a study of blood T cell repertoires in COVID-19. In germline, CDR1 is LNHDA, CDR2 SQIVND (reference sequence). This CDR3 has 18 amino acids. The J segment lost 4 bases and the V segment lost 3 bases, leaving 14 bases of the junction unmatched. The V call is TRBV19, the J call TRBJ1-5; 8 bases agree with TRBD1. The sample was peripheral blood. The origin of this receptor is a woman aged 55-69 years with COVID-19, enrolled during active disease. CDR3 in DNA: TGTGCCAGTAGTATGGTGTTCGTGGACAGGGCTGGTAATCAGCCCCAGCATTTT. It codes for CASSMVFVDRAGNQPQHF.